A single sample is the source of the 6 T cell receptor beta chains below, sequenced in a study of blood T cell repertoires in COVID-19. TCRdb keeps only in-frame clones here, not all; method: immunoSEQ multiplex PCR. The data show just over 95,000 clones, over 70% seen once. The specimen was peripheral blood. These receptors came from a man in his fifties or sixties with acute or convalescent COVID-19.

The genes are TRBV19 and TRBJ2-5; TRBD1 agrees at 7 bases. Germline lookup yields CDR1 LNHDA and CDR2 SQIVND (reference sequence). Trimming cost V 7 bases and J 3 bases; bases outside gene matches: 5. This CDR3 region has 13 residues. The CDR3 region has the DNA TGTGCCAGTAAACAGGGGTCGGAAGAGACCCAGTACTTC. This codes for CASKQGSEETQYF. The whole variable domain, filled in from reference TRBV19 and TRBJ2-5, reads DGGITQSPKYLFRKEGQNVTLSCEQNLNHDAMYWYRQDPGQGLRLIYYSQIVNDFQKGDIAEGYSVSREKKESFPLTVTSAQKNPTAFYLCASKQGSEETQYFGPGTRLLVL.

V gene TRBV9 combines with J gene TRBJ2-7; D not certain. The V gene lost 0 bases and the J gene lost 0 bases, with 10 bases spanning the gap. The CDR3 runs to 15 residues. The germline V gene encodes CDR1 SGDLS and CDR2 YYNGEE. Here the CDR3 DNA reads TGTGCCAGCAGCGTAGATGAGGTGCGCTCCTACGAGCAGTACTTC. Amino acid sequence: CASSVDEVRSYEQYF.

J is TRBJ2-7 and V is TRBV7-9, with D possibly matching TRBD1 (6 bases). The CDR3 sequence is 15 residues long. V was pared by 4 bases and J by 7 bases, with 20 bases between. Germline CDR1 is SEHNR and CDR2 is FQNEAQ (reference sequence). The CDR3: CASSSDRQAAWEQYV. In nucleotides, the CDR3 is TGTGCCAGCAGCTCGGACCGACAGGCGGCTTGGGAGCAGTACGTC.

The V gene is TRBV30, the J gene TRBJ1-4; TRBD1 might be the D (6 bases). Germline CDR1 GTSNPN, CDR2 SVGIG (reference sequence). With 5 bases removed from V and 10 bases from J, the gap between germline ends came to 17 bases. The CDR3 has 13 residues. The CDR3 DNA is TGTGCCTGGGAGGTACAGGGTGGGGGAAAACTGTTTTTT. It encodes CAWEVQGGGKLFF.

The chain combines TRBV27 with TRBJ1-5, with D unresolved. CDR1 and CDR2 (germline): MNHEY, SMNVEV (reference sequence). Deletions cut 0 bases from V and 3 bases from J, with 15 bases between. This CDR3 has 17 amino acids. The CDR3, as DNA: TGTGCCAGCAGTTTATCGCCCCTAGGAGGTACCAATCAGCCCCAGCATTTT. Translated: CASSLSPLGGTNQPQHF.

This chain joins TRBV14 and TRBJ1-6, with D unclear. The germline CDR1 and CDR2 sequences are SGHDN and FVKESK. V dropped 2 bases and J dropped 8 bases, with 7 bases sitting between them. The CDR3 loop spans 13 amino acids. The CDR3 nucleotides read TGTGCCAGCAGCCAAAATCCAGATTCACCCCTCCACTTT. This codes for CASSQNPDSPLHF. Variable domain in full (rest from reference TRBV14 and TRBJ1-6): EAGVTQFPSHSVIEKGQTVTLRCDPISGHDNLYWYRRVMGKEIKFLLHFVKESKQDESGMPNNRFLAERTGGTYSTLKVQPAELEDSGVYFCASSQNPDSPLHFGNGTRLTVT.